The source of this TCR beta chain is a study of T-cell reconstitution after alpha-beta-depleted transplantation in children. As it was prepared, the TCRbeta library received unique molecular identifiers. TCRdb recomputed calls from the PCR reads with MiXCR, one row per CDR3 protein. Of about 200,000 distinct CDR3 sequences listed, roughly 15% are singletons. Trimming removed 3 bases from V and 4 bases from J; junction bases left unmatched: 11. Germline lookup yields CDR1 SGHKS and CDR2 YYEKEE (reference sequence). The CDR3 runs 17 residues. The origin of this receptor is a human donor who donated a stem cell graft to a child with acute lymphoblastic leukemia. This chain joins TRBV5-5 and TRBJ2-3; the match to TRBD2 covers 10 bases. This specimen was PBMCs from the stem cell graft donor, taken from the stem cell graft. The CDR3 here is CASSSTPGLASSDTQYF. CDR3 DNA: TGTGCCAGCAGCTCTACACCGGGACTAGCGAGTTCAGATACGCAGTATTTT.